A selection of T cell receptor beta chains follows, all from one sample in a study of T cells in Graves' hyperthyroidism and ophthalmopathy. TCRdb reanalysed the multiplex PCR reads using MiXCR and keeps one entry per CDR3 protein. The sample shows hundreds of thousands of distinct CDR3 sequences, around a sixth of them seen only once. Sequences were obtained from blood. These receptors came from a woman aged 45-60 years with Graves' hyperthyroidism that later progressed to Graves' ophthalmopathy. Both conserved end residues are part of each CDR3. The D gene is left open where the match is weak. Expanded clones are given a class, and other clones once, few, many or no size at all.

>TRBV6-1|.|TRBJ1-5|.
CASSRGVSNQPQHF
TGTGCCAGCAGTCGCGGAGTTAGCAATCAGCCCCAGCATTTT
>TRBV11-2|TRBD2|TRBJ2-5|many
CASSNWASGGAETQYF
TGTGCCAGCAGTAATTGGGCTAGCGGGGGGGCGGAGACCCAGTACTTC
>TRBV6-2/TRBV6-3|.|TRBJ1-1|few
CASRGMQPNTEAFF
TGTGCCAGCCGGGGGATGCAGCCGAACACTGAAGCTTTCTTT
>TRBV27|.|TRBJ2-2|.
CASSLRSTGLNTGELFF
TGTGCCAGCAGTTTACGATCCACAGGGTTGAACACCGGGGAGCTGTTTTTT
>TRBV9|.|TRBJ1-1|.
CASSQAGANTEAFF
TGTGCCAGCAGCCAAGCAGGGGCAAACACTGAAGCTTTCTTT
>TRBV2|.|TRBJ2-2|.
CATLGPLTGELFF
TGTGCCACCCTCGGGCCCCTCACCGGGGAGCTGTTTTTT
>TRBV20-1|TRBD1|TRBJ2-7|many
CSAGAGTGVYEQYF
TGCAGTGCTGGGGCCGGGACAGGAGTTTACGAGCAGTACTTC
>TRBV5-1|.|TRBJ1-1|many
CASSLWAAGNTEAFF
TGCGCCAGCAGCTTGTGGGCAGCGGGGAACACTGAAGCTTTCTTT
>TRBV12-3/TRBV12-4|.|TRBJ1-2|many
CATLSPDSRYGYTF
TGTGCCACCCTAAGTCCGGACAGTCGCTATGGCTACACCTTC
>TRBV3-1|.|TRBJ2-1|many
CASSQGRVEQFF
TGTGCCAGCAGCCAAGGGAGGGTTGAGCAGTTCTTC
>TRBV7-9|.|TRBJ1-1|.
CASKKEANTEAFF
TGTGCCAGCAAGAAGGAGGCGAACACTGAAGCTTTCTTT
>TRBV7-2|TRBD1|TRBJ1-2|.
CASSLETGVNGYTF
TGTGCCAGCAGCTTAGAGACAGGGGTAAATGGCTACACCTTC
>TRBV20-1|.|TRBJ2-2|.
CSSRDWNTGELFF
TGCAGTTCTCGGGACTGGAACACCGGGGAGCTGTTTTTT
>TRBV19|.|TRBJ2-1|.
CASSPHPGTHNEQFF
TGTGCCAGTAGTCCCCACCCGGGCACCCACAATGAGCAGTTCTTC
>TRBV6-6|.|TRBJ2-1|few
CASSYSKGPEQFF
TGTGCCAGCAGTTACTCGAAAGGCCCCGAGCAGTTCTTC
>TRBV12-3/TRBV12-4|.|TRBJ1-1|many
CASSLALTANTEAFF
TGTGCCAGCAGTTTAGCATTGACAGCGAACACTGAAGCTTTCTTT
>TRBV9|.|TRBJ2-7|.
CASSVDQGPSYEQYF
TGTGCCAGCAGCGTAGATCAGGGGCCGTCCTACGAGCAGTACTTC
>TRBV24-1|TRBD1|TRBJ1-1|few
CATSRDRGSEAFF
TGTGCCACCAGCCGGGACAGGGGTTCTGAAGCTTTCTTT
>TRBV6-1|.|TRBJ1-3|.
CASSSDFSGNTIYF
TGTGCCAGCAGCTCGGATTTCTCTGGAAACACCATATATTTT
>TRBV7-2|.|TRBJ2-1|few
CTSSLVPGSSSYNEQFF
TGTACCAGCAGCTTAGTCCCCGGGAGTAGCTCCTACAATGAGCAGTTCTTC
>TRBV2|.|TRBJ2-7|many
CASSEGRNWEQYF
TGTGCCAGCAGTGAGGGCAGAAACTGGGAGCAGTACTTC
>TRBV3-1|.|TRBJ1-5|many
CASSPEVGTQPQHF
TGTGCCAGCAGCCCAGAGGTGGGGACTCAGCCCCAGCATTTT
>TRBV10-3|TRBD1|TRBJ2-2|.
CAISPEGTENTGELFF
TGTGCCATCAGCCCCGAGGGGACAGAGAACACCGGGGAGCTGTTTTTT
>TRBV9|.|TRBJ2-6|once
CASSPGEGSGANVLTF
TGTGCCAGCAGCCCAGGGGAGGGGTCGGGGGCCAACGTCCTGACTTTC
>TRBV11-2|.|TRBJ2-7|many
CASSLGGLTSISYEQYF
TGTGCCAGCAGCTTAGGCGGGCTGACTAGTATTTCCTACGAGCAGTACTTC
>TRBV5-1|TRBD1|TRBJ1-2|many
CASSDPRDRVDGYTF
TGCGCCAGCAGCGACCCCCGGGACAGGGTAGATGGCTACACCTTC
>TRBV15|.|TRBJ1-2|many
CATSRPPGAGGYTF
TGTGCCACCAGCAGACCTCCGGGAGCAGGTGGCTACACCTTC
>TRBV27|.|TRBJ2-7|.
CASSAIGTRPSEQYF
TGTGCCAGCAGTGCAATCGGGACACGGCCTTCCGAGCAGTACTTC
>TRBV3-1|.|TRBJ1-5|many
CASSHAGGNQPQHF
TGTGCCAGCAGCCACGCAGGGGGCAATCAGCCCCAGCATTTT
>TRBV7-9|TRBD1|TRBJ2-7|.
CASSYPDRGYEQYF
TGTGCCAGCAGCTACCCGGACAGGGGGTACGAGCAGTACTTC
>TRBV2|.|TRBJ1-1|few
CASRPTGGAWNTEAFF
TGTGCCAGCAGGCCCACGGGGGGCGCATGGAACACTGAAGCTTTCTTT
>TRBV5-1|TRBD2|TRBJ2-3|many
CASSKTSGAGEDTQYF
TGCGCCAGCAGCAAAACTAGCGGGGCCGGAGAAGATACGCAGTATTTT
>TRBV2|.|TRBJ2-7|many
CASSRDVGEQYF
TGTGCCAGCAGCCGGGACGTAGGGGAGCAGTACTTC
>TRBV2|.|TRBJ1-2|.
CASSEGLSLYGYTF
TGTGCCAGCAGTGAAGGTCTGAGTCTCTATGGCTACACCTTC
>TRBV5-1|.|TRBJ2-5|.
CASQELPETQYF
TGCGCCAGCCAGGAGCTCCCGGAGACCCAGTACTTC
>TRBV9|TRBD1|TRBJ1-1|.
CASSVADRGVPLGTEAFF
TGTGCCAGCAGCGTAGCGGACAGGGGAGTCCCATTGGGCACTGAAGCTTTCTTT
>TRBV20-1|.|TRBJ1-1|.
CSARRATDMNTEAFF
TGCAGTGCTAGACGAGCGACCGATATGAACACTGAAGCTTTCTTT
>TRBV7-8|.|TRBJ1-1|many
CASSFGQDGGAFF
TGTGCCAGCAGCTTTGGGCAGGATGGGGGAGCTTTCTTT
>TRBV7-2|.|TRBJ2-7|few
CASSFPGRTDEQYF
TGTGCCAGCAGCTTTCCGGGACGTACCGACGAGCAGTACTTC
>TRBV20-1|.|TRBJ1-1|.
CSATSNTEAFF
TGCAGTGCTACCTCGAACACTGAAGCTTTCTTT
>TRBV12-3/TRBV12-4|.|TRBJ1-1|many
CASSPQPLNTEAFF
TGTGCCAGCAGTCCACAACCGTTGAACACTGAAGCTTTCTTT
>TRBV6-1|.|TRBJ1-2|.
CASSEGTQLRGYTF
TGTGCCAGCAGTGAAGGTACCCAGTTGAGGGGCTACACCTTC
>TRBV18|TRBD1|TRBJ1-1|many
CASSQGTGGAGNTEAFF
TGTGCCAGCTCACAGGGGACAGGGGGCGCTGGGAACACTGAAGCTTTCTTT
>TRBV20-1|.|TRBJ2-7|many
CSARGRQGYEQYF
TGCAGTGCTCGGGGGAGACAGGGCTACGAGCAGTACTTC
>TRBV7-3|TRBD2|TRBJ2-1|.
CASSLKALAGGYNEQFF
TGTGCCAGCAGCTTAAAAGCACTAGCGGGGGGTTACAATGAGCAGTTCTTC
>TRBV20-1|.|TRBJ2-5|many
CSATLDLTQETQYF
TGCAGTGCTACCTTGGACTTGACTCAAGAGACCCAGTACTTC
>TRBV19|.|TRBJ1-2|.
CASGDGYTF
TGTGCCAGTGGTGATGGCTACACCTTC
>TRBV7-9|.|TRBJ1-2|few
CASSLARDPNYGYTF
TGTGCCAGCAGCTTAGCGAGGGATCCTAACTATGGCTACACCTTC
>TRBV3-1|.|TRBJ2-5|.
CASRRGWRGKETQYF
TGTGCCAGCAGACGAGGGTGGAGAGGTAAAGAGACCCAGTACTTC
>TRBV13|.|TRBJ1-1|few
CASSPRGVNTEVFF
TGTGCCAGCAGCCCCCGGGGGGTGAACACTGAAGTTTTCTTT
>TRBV5-1|TRBD2|TRBJ2-2|.
CASSLHPSNGLAGKNTGELFF
TGCGCCAGCAGCCTGCACCCCTCGAACGGACTAGCGGGGAAGAACACCGGGGAGCTGTTTTTT
>TRBV28|.|TRBJ2-7|many
CASLDPGLGRYEQYF
TGTGCCAGCCTGGATCCGGGTTTGGGGAGGTACGAGCAGTACTTC
>TRBV6-2/TRBV6-3|TRBD1|TRBJ2-5|few
CASGDRGTETQYF
TGTGCCAGCGGAGACAGGGGAACGGAGACCCAGTACTTC
>TRBV10-3|.|TRBJ1-4|.
CAISDPFGGAEPNEKLFF
TGTGCCATCAGTGACCCTTTCGGCGGGGCAGAACCAAATGAAAAACTGTTTTTT
>TRBV27|.|TRBJ2-3|.
CASSHRDVSDTQYF
TGTGCCAGCAGCCACAGGGATGTTTCGGATACGCAGTATTTT
>TRBV20-1|.|TRBJ1-1|few
CSAVWPTHTEAFF
TGCAGTGCGGTGTGGCCAACGCACACTGAAGCTTTCTTT
>TRBV6-2/TRBV6-3|TRBD1|TRBJ2-1|.
CASSYTGQSGDQFF
TGTGCCAGCAGTTACACGGGACAGTCAGGAGACCAGTTCTTC